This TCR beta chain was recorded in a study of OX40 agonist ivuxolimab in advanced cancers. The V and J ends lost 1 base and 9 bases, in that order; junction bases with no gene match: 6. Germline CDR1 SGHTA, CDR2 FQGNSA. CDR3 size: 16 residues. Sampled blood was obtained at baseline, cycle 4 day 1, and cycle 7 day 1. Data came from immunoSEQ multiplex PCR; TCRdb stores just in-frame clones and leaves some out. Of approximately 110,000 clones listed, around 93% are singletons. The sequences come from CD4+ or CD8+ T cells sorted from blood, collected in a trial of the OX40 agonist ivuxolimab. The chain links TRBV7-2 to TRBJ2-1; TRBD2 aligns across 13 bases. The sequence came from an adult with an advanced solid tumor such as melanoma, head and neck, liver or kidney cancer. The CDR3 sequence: CASSLGGLAGTPEQFF. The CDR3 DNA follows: TGTGCCAGCAGCTTAGGGGGACTAGCGGGAACCCCTGAGCAGTTCTTC.